Below, one T cell receptor (beta chain) is given with its context. Its antigen is undetermined. The V and J ends lost 3 bases and 0 bases, in that order; junction bases with no gene match: 8. CDR3 length: 17 amino acids. Germline CDR1 reads SNHLY; CDR2 reads FYNNEI. The data stem from a study of cytomegalovirus exposure and HLA in healthy donors. General study results and limits: In vitro assays verified that a few CMV-associated chains recognized CMV antigens specifically.

The PCR employed 60 Vbeta primers together with 13 Jbeta primers. Generated by immunoSEQ multiplex PCR, the TCRdb table keeps only in-frame clones and is missing some. The repertoire consists of fewer than 200,000 clones, with approximately 75% occurring once and the leading ten covering around 1.5%. Sequencing input: PBMCs. This chain links TRBV2 with TRBJ1-5; 7 bases are shared with TRBD1. The origin of this receptor is a girl aged 5-17 years in good health and CMV-seronegative. The CDR3 bases are TGTGCCAGCAGTGATGACAGGGATGGGGCTAGCAATCAGCCCCAGCATTTT. It codes for CASSDDRDGASNQPQHF. Full variable domain (outside the CDR3, taken from reference TRBV2 and TRBJ1-5): EPEVTQTPSHQVTQMGQEVILRCVPISNHLYFYWYRQILGQKVEFLVSFYNNEISEKSEIFDDQFSVERPDGSNFTLKIRSTKLEDSAMYFCASSDDRDGASNQPQHFGDGTRLSIL.